This is a list of T cell receptor beta chains from one sample in a study of Ad26.COV2.S vaccination and SARS-CoV-2 variants. TCRdb's table, derived via immunoSEQ multiplex PCR, lists solely in-frame clones and lacks some. Of 400,000 to 500,000 clones listed, around 89% are singletons. Sample: peripheral blood, taken in a trial of Ad26.COV2.S vaccine versus placebo. The receptors here all came from a person aged 18-60 years who received the Ad26.COV2.S COVID-19 vaccine or a placebo. Both conserved end residues are trimmed from each CDR3. Fields, in order: D gene, V gene, J gene, CDR3 protein. A D gene is named only where the DNA matches it firmly.

TRBD2	TRBV7-3	TRBJ2-3	ASSPRAGGTDTQY
NA	TRBV9	TRBJ1-1	ASGQGMNTEAF
TRBD1	TRBV4-3	TRBJ2-7	ASSQMVPGGSYEQY
NA	TRBV11-1	TRBJ2-5	ASSFGGAETQY
NA	TRBV5-1	TRBJ1-2	ASRGEAGNYGYT
NA	TRBV6-6	TRBJ2-3	ASSATDTQY
TRBD1	TRBV3-1/TRBV3-2	TRBJ1-1	ASSQDTGGTEAF
NA	TRBV9	TRBJ2-1	ASSAGWGANEQF
NA	TRBV19	TRBJ1-1	ASSITRGGTEAF
TRBD1	TRBV19	TRBJ2-7	ASRRTGQTYEQY
NA	TRBV10-3	TRBJ1-6	AISYRDENSPLH
TRBD2	TRBV10-1	TRBJ2-1	ASSKGLAGGSYNEQF
TRBD1	TRBV6-5	TRBJ2-3	ASIQGALKDTQY
TRBD2	TRBV11-2	TRBJ2-2	ASTNLAGGPGELF
NA	TRBV21-1	TRBJ2-2	ASSKARRGPTFGELF
TRBD2	TRBV7-9	TRBJ2-3	ASSPAGTSGPQGDTQY
TRBD1	TRBV19	TRBJ2-7	ASSLQGPYEQY
TRBD2	TRBV2	TRBJ2-1	ASSLGLASDEQF
NA	TRBV18	TRBJ2-2	ASSPLAGNTGELF
NA	TRBV9	TRBJ2-1	ASSVVGPVNEQF
TRBD2	TRBV5-4	TRBJ2-3	ASSLAGASTDTQY
TRBD2	TRBV6-4	TRBJ2-3	ASSEGTSGTDTQY
NA	TRBV5-4	TRBJ2-7	ASSHQGGYDEQY
NA	TRBV15	TRBJ2-7	ATFGAPSYEQY
NA	TRBV18	TRBJ2-3	ASSPAFLDTQY
NA	TRBV4-1	TRBJ1-3	ASSQVDLGNTIY
NA	TRBV30	TRBJ1-6	AWSLNFFSYNSPLH
TRBD2	TRBV6-6	TRBJ2-5	ASSPTSGGETQY